This record looks at one T cell receptor beta chain sequence and its context. This sample was included in a study of regulatory T cells in long-lasting Graves disease. Per germline, CDR1 SNHLY and CDR2 FYNNEI. V lost 7 bases to trimming and J lost 6 bases, with 22 bases between them. The CDR3 consists of 15 residues. The sample's time point: newly diagnosed GD, antithyroid drugs for less than 3 months. There was RNA extracted from PBMCs, and the TCR library was made from it. Patients met American Thyroid Association criteria for Graves' disease. Construction of the TCR beta libraries employed iRepertoire HTBI primers in conjunction with Arm-PCR of CDR3 regions. TCRdb reanalysed the multiplex PCR reads using MiXCR and keeps one entry per CDR3 protein. The repertoire includes approximately 270,000 distinct CDR3 sequences, under 20% of them detected once, and about 14% sits in the top ten. In addition, the sample was reused for a study of T cells in Graves' hyperthyroidism and ophthalmopathy. Per that paper: A first-round RT-PCR of the TCR CDR3 used the HTBI primer set. Most expanded thyroid clonotypes above 0.001 recurred in blood.

The sequence was collected from a woman aged 25 to 39 with Graves disease. Specimen: peripheral blood mononuclear cells (PBMCs), collected at new diagnosis, from a patient treated with antithyroid drugs. V is TRBV2 and J is TRBJ2-7; no clear D. CDR3 sequence (DNA): TGTGCCAGCACCCCGTTCTGGGGTAAATGGTCCGAGCAGTACTTC. Translation gives CASTPFWGKWSEQYF.